This TCR beta chain originates from a study of blood T cell repertoires in COVID-19. The overall study: PBMCs, B-cell-depleted T cells, or T cells were the source of the cDNA or gDNA that made up the material.

Assignment of participants to cohorts was predicated upon participant-reported clinical history. Here immunoSEQ multiplex PCR was the method, and the copy in TCRdb shows in-frame clones only, minus some. The table shows roughly 360,000 clones, with 70% to 90% occurring only once. The clonotype originates from a woman aged 30 to 39 with acute COVID-19. The sequencing input was PBMCs or T cells enriched from blood (not recorded which).

Here the CDR3 reads CASSPSGQVENEKLFF. The CDR3 bases are TGTGCCAGCAGCCCCTCCGGACAGGTTGAAAATGAAAAACTGTTTTTT. The chain has TRBV3-1 (or the pseudogene TRBV3-2) and TRBJ1-4, with TRBD1 matching 7 bases. Germline V gene sequence: CDR1 LGHDT, CDR2 YNNKEL (reference sequence). CDR3 size: 16 residues. V shed 4 bases, J shed 5 bases, and the junction held 10 bases outside the gene matches.